The sequence of this T cell receptor beta chain was determined in a study of cytomegalovirus exposure and HLA in healthy donors. Overall study context: Earlier, 150 million to 200 million T cells were analyzed, and about 100 million unique TCR beta sequences were found among them.

This cohort consisted of healthy bone marrow donors. 13 Jbeta primers and 60 Vbeta primers were used for the PCR. Here immunoSEQ multiplex PCR was the method, and the copy in TCRdb shows in-frame clones only, minus some. The table records some 93,000 clones, under 85% of them present only once. Study-wide findings and caveats: CMV serostatus was the only immune exposure information that was available. Later analysis demonstrated an association between a missense DCLRE1C variant and TCR beta V- and J-gene trimming.

With regard to this clone: The antigen remains unidentified.

CDR1 is MGHDK, CDR2 SYGVNS, per germline. With 2 bases removed from V and 6 bases from J, the gap between germline ends came to 14 bases. CDR3 length equals 15 residues. The chain employs TRBV25-1 and TRBJ2-1; unclear D gene. The clonotype originates from a woman aged 40 to 50 in good health and CMV-seronegative. What was sequenced was PBMCs. CDR3 in DNA: TGTGCCAGCAGTGAAGGTCGTGGCAGTTCCAATGAGCAGTTCTTC. Residues: CASSEGRGSSNEQFF. Supplemented by reference TRBV25-1 and TRBJ2-1, the full variable domain reads EADIYQTPRYLVIGTGKKITLECSQTMGHDKMYWYQQDPGMELHLIHYSYGVNSTEKGDLSSESTVSRIRTEHFPLTLESARPSHTSQYLCASSEGRGSSNEQFFGPGTRLTVL.